The 26 T cell receptor beta chains given below trace back to one sample, sequenced in a study of blood T cell repertoires in COVID-19. Method: immunoSEQ multiplex PCR; TCRdb's copy keeps in-frame clones and lacks some. The sample contains roughly 130,000 clones, 90% of which appear only once. Sequencing was performed on peripheral blood. The origin of the receptors is a man aged 50-59 years with active COVID-19.

The chain employs TRBV27 and TRBJ1-4; tentatively, D is TRBD1 (6 bases). CDR1 MNHEY and CDR2 SMNVEV come from the germline V gene (reference sequence). CDR3 length: 17 amino acids. The V and J ends lost 2 bases and 5 bases respectively, with 18 bases between them. The CDR3 DNA follows: TGTGCCAGCAGTTTAGAGGGGACACCTCGAGAAAATGAAAAACTGTTTTTT. Its translation is CASSLEGTPRENEKLFF.

CDR3 sequence (DNA): TGTGCCAGCAACTCGACAGGGATTTGGGAAAAACTGTTTTTT. Translating gives CASNSTGIWEKLFF. The rearrangement joins TRBV6-5 to TRBJ1-4, with 7 bases lining up with TRBD1. Germline lookup yields CDR1 MNHEY and CDR2 SVGAGI. This CDR3 is 14 amino acids long. V shed 7 bases and J 8 bases; nucleotides not matched to a gene: 10.

This clone was observed once. The chain combines TRBV5-4 with TRBJ1-1; D might be TRBD1 (5 bases). CDR1 and CDR2 from the germline V gene are SGHNT and YYREEE (reference sequence). The CDR3 loop spans 15 amino acids. Deletions cut 2 bases from V and 5 bases from J, with 16 bases between. Written as DNA, the CDR3 is TGTGCCAGCAGCTTCCTGGGGGGGGGACTTACTGAAGCTTTCTTT. Translation gives CASSFLGGGLTEAFF.

A note on this clone: Other DNA sequences in the same sample also yield this CDR3. The V call is TRBV7-9, the J call TRBJ2-1; D is ambiguous. Germline V lookup: CDR1 SEHNR, CDR2 FQNEAQ (reference sequence). The V end lost 1 base, the J end lost 3 bases, and 7 bases lay between the germline ends. The CDR3 has 14 amino acids. CDR3 in amino acids: CASSLGSGYNEQFF. CDR3 nucleotides: TGTGCCAGCAGCTTAGGGTCAGGCTACAATGAGCAGTTCTTC.

V gene TRBV15 combines with J gene TRBJ2-1; D call uncertain. Per germline, CDR1 LNHNV and CDR2 YYDKDF (reference sequence). This CDR3 is 12 amino acids long. The V end was cut by 3 bases, the J end by 5 bases, with 5 bases between. The CDR3 coding sequence is TGTGCCACCAGCAGGCAGGACAATGAGCAGTTCTTC. This translates into CATSRQDNEQFF.

The chain is built from TRBV19 and TRBJ2-5, with D uncertain. The V and J ends lost 3 bases and 2 bases respectively, with 7 bases between them. The length of the CDR3 is 13 residues. CDR1 is LNHDA, CDR2 SQIVND, per germline (reference sequence). The CDR3 coding sequence is TGTGCCAGTAGTATCCACAGTCAAGAGACCCAGTACTTC. It codes for CASSIHSQETQYF.

J is TRBJ2-6 and V is TRBV6-5; 9 bases map to TRBD1. Germline V gives CDR1 MNHEY, CDR2 SVGAGI. V trimming: 10 bases; J trimming: 0 bases; junction bases outside the gene matches: 4. CDR3 length equals 15 residues. The CDR3 sequence: CATTGGYSGANVLTF. Here the CDR3 DNA reads TGTGCCACCACAGGGGGCTACTCTGGGGCCAACGTCCTGACTTTC.

V and J are TRBV6-5 and TRBJ1-5; TRBD1 matches 9 bases. V lost 7 bases and J lost 9; bases outside the gene matches: 7. In germline, CDR1 is MNHEY, CDR2 SVGAGI. The CDR3 is made up of 13 amino acids. The CDR3 coding sequence is TGTGCCAGCAACCGACAGGGACAGGGGCCCCAGCATTTT. This gives the protein CASNRQGQGPQHF.

The chain links TRBV4-1 to TRBJ2-1; TRBD2 matches 9 bases. Trimming at V came to 4 bases and at J to 4 bases, leaving 5 bases not matched to a gene. Germline loops: CDR1 MGHRA, CDR2 YSYEKL. This CDR3 region has 15 residues. The CDR3 loop reads CASSRGLALYNEQFF. DNA for the CDR3: TGCGCCAGCAGCCGCGGACTAGCGCTTTACAATGAGCAGTTCTTC.

The rearrangement links TRBV6-5 to TRBJ1-1; D not certain. Germline values: CDR1 MNHEY, CDR2 SVGAGI. CDR3 length equals 15 residues. Trimming shortened V by 5 bases and J by 3 bases, and 16 bases separated the two germline ends. CDR3 in DNA: TGTGCCAGCAGTATACGACCGGGGATAGACACTGAAGCTTTCTTT. This gives the protein CASSIRPGIDTEAFF.

This sequence joins TRBV6-5 and TRBJ2-2; D gene uncertain. This CDR3 contains 13 residues. Trimming stripped 2 bases from V and 6 bases from J, with 7 bases between. Germline V gene data show CDR1 as MNHEY and CDR2 as SVGAGI. DNA for the CDR3: TGTGCCAGCAGTTACGAGTCCCCCGGGGAGCTGTTTTTT. It codes for CASSYESPGELFF.

The sample holds one count of this clone. The genes are TRBV4-2 and TRBJ1-5; 7 bases fit TRBD1. The CDR3 is 15 residues long. The V segment lost 0 bases and the J segment 6 bases; nucleotides outside the gene matches: 5. Germline lookup yields CDR1 LGHNA and CDR2 YNFKEQ. The CDR3 nucleotides read TGTGCCAGCAGCCAAGAAGGGCAGGGGGGTCAGCCCCAGCATTTT. As protein: CASSQEGQGGQPQHF.

This clone was seen once. The rearrangement uses TRBV11-2 and TRBJ1-1; TRBD1 is a possible D gene (5 bases). V was pared by 5 bases and J by 1 base, with 11 bases between. The CDR3 sequence is 14 residues long. Germline-derived CDR1 and CDR2 are SGHAT and FQNNGV. Here the CDR3 DNA reads TGTGCCAGCAGCGGACAAAGGAGGAACACTGAAGCTTTCTTT. Protein: CASSGQRRNTEAFF.

Worth noting for this clone: Relative to the germline gene, one junction end is altered; a read error may explain this. Other DNA sequences within the sample encode an identical CDR3. The genes are TRBV2 and TRBJ1-4; 7 bases agree with TRBD1. Germline loops: CDR1 SNHLY, CDR2 FYNNEI. The CDR3 sequence is 13 residues long. The CDR3 protein is CASRGTVNEKLFF. CDR3 DNA sequence: TGTGCCAGCAGGGGGACAGTTAATGAGAAACTGTTTTTT.

V and J are TRBV27 and TRBJ2-3, with 9 bases aligning to TRBD2. This CDR3 is built from 16 residues. The trim removed 2 bases at V and 4 bases at J, leaving 7 bases unmatched. CDR1 MNHEY and CDR2 SMNVEV come from the germline V gene (reference sequence). In DNA form, the CDR3 reads TGTGCCAGCAGTTTAAATGGCGGGGGGGCCTCAGATACGCAGTATTTT. Translated, it gives CASSLNGGGASDTQYF.

V usage is TRBV30 and J usage is TRBJ1-2; D not certain. Germline V gene data show CDR1 as GTSNPN and CDR2 as SVGIG (reference sequence). The CDR3 is 14 amino acids. V was cut by 0 bases and J by 8 bases, with 16 bases left in between. The CDR3 sequence is CAWSVAGTGLGYTF. The CDR3 bases are TGTGCCTGGAGTGTAGCGGGCACCGGGTTAGGCTACACCTTC.

V and J are TRBV6-6 and TRBJ2-7, with 10 bases lining up with TRBD1. The V gene end was trimmed by 7 bases and the J gene end by 3 bases; junction bases not matched to a gene: 6. Germline loops: CDR1 MNHNY, CDR2 SVGAGI (reference sequence). The CDR3 sequence is 14 residues long. For the CDR3, the DNA is TGTGCCAGCATGGGCCGGGACAGGGGCTACGAGCAGTACGTC. Translation: CASMGRDRGYEQYV.

The chain has TRBV18 and TRBJ1-2; no firm D call. The germline V and J ends were trimmed by 3 bases and 0 bases, with 8 bases remaining between them. Germline values: CDR1 KGHSH, CDR2 LQKENI. The CDR3 sequence is 14 residues long. The CDR3, as DNA: TGTGCCAGCTCACCCGCCGGGGCTAACTATGGCTACACCTTC. Translation: CASSPAGANYGYTF. Complete variable domain (other parts from reference TRBV18 and TRBJ1-2): NAGVMQNPRHLVRRRGQEARLRCSPMKGHSHVYWYRQLPEEGLKFMVYLQKENIIDESGMPKERFSAEFPKEGPSILRIQQVVRGDSAAYFCASSPAGANYGYTFGSGTRLTVV.

The chain combines TRBV11-2 with TRBJ2-2, with D possibly matching TRBD1 (5 bases). The CDR3 runs to 15 residues. Per the germline V gene, CDR1 is SGHAT and CDR2 is FQNNGV. The ends were cut back, 4 bases at V and 4 bases at J, with 13 bases in the middle. CDR3 nucleotide sequence: TGTGCCAGCAGCTCTACCACCAGGGCCACCGGGGAGCTGTTTTTT. Its translation is CASSSTTRATGELFF. The whole variable domain, filled in from reference TRBV11-2 and TRBJ2-2, reads EAGVAQSPRYKIIEKRQSVAFWCNPISGHATLYWYQQILGQGPKLLIQFQNNGVVDDSQLPKDRFSAERLKGVDSTLKIQPAKLEDSAVYLCASSSTTRATGELFFGEGSRLTVL.

The gene calls are TRBV6-5 and TRBJ1-5; D may be TRBD1 (6 bases). The V and J ends lost 5 bases and 5 bases respectively, with 13 bases between them. Germline loops: CDR1 MNHEY, CDR2 SVGAGI. The CDR3 has 14 amino acids. The CDR3 bases are TGTGCCAGCAGTCCCCGGGACACCTATCAGCCCCAGCATTTT. It encodes CASSPRDTYQPQHF.

The chain uses TRBV5-1 and TRBJ1-1; TRBD1 might be the D (5 bases). Deletions cut 0 bases from V and 1 base from J, with 10 bases between. This CDR3 has 15 amino acids. Germline V gives CDR1 SGHRS, CDR2 YFSETQ. The DNA of the CDR3 is TGCGCCAGCAGCTTGGAAATGGGGGGGAACACTGAAGCTTTCTTT. It yields the protein CASSLEMGGNTEAFF.

This clone showed up just a few times. The chain uses TRBV19 and TRBJ1-2; 9 positions match TRBD1. J lost 6 bases, V lost 3 bases, and 2 bases had no gene match. Germline values: CDR1 LNHDA, CDR2 SQIVND (reference sequence). The CDR3 is made up of 13 amino acids. CDR3 sequence reads: CASSIDRGNGYTF. CDR3 in DNA: TGTGCCAGTAGTATTGACAGGGGGAATGGCTACACCTTC.

The chain has TRBV2 and TRBJ2-7; 12 nucleotides match TRBD2. CDR3 length: 15 residues. Germline CDR1 is SNHLY and CDR2 is FYNNEI. The trim removed 6 bases at V and 3 bases at J, leaving 6 bases unmatched. CDR3 DNA sequence: TGTGCCAGCAGCCCACTAGCGGGAGGCAACTACGAGCAGTACGTC. Translation gives CASSPLAGGNYEQYV.

A remark on this clone: An end of the junction does not agree with germline; a read error may underlie this. J is TRBJ1-1 and V is TRBV6-6; D unclear. From germline, CDR1 is MNHNY and CDR2 SVGAGI (reference sequence). CDR3 length: 13 residues. The CDR3 loop reads CASSYRDDTEAFF. CDR3 bases: TGTGCGAGCAGTTACCGGGATGACACTGAAGCTTTCTTT.

The V call is TRBV9, the J call TRBJ1-3; the D gene is possibly TRBD1 (5 bases). The CDR3 covers 15 residues. Germline loops: CDR1 SGDLS, CDR2 YYNGEE. Trimming removed 0 bases from V and 4 bases from J, with 11 bases in between. The CDR3: CASSVEGTLGNTIYF. The CDR3 region has the DNA TGTGCCAGCAGCGTAGAGGGGACTTTGGGAAACACCATATATTTT.

This chain uses TRBV7-8 with TRBJ1-1; tentative D call: TRBD1 (6 bases). The germline V gene has CDR1 SGHVS and CDR2 FQNEAQ. V shed 2 bases and J shed 1 base, with 14 bases lying between them. The length of the CDR3 is 16 residues. The CDR3, as DNA: TGTGCCAGCAGCTTAAGTACAGGGTACGGGAACACTGAAGCTTTCTTT. Its translation: CASSLSTGYGNTEAFF.